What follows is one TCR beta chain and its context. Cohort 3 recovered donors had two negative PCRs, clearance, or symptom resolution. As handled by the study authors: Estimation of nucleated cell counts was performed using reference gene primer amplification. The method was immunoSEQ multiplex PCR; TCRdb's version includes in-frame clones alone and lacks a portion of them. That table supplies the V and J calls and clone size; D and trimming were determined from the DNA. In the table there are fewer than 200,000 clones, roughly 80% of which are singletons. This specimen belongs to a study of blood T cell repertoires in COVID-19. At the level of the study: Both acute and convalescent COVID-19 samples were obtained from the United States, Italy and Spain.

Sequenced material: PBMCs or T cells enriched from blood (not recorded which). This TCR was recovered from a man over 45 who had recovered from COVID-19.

The CDR3 here is CASSSGSDTQYF. CDR3 sequence (DNA): TGTGCCAGCAGTTCGGGGTCGGATACGCAGTATTTT. This chain connects TRBV28 to TRBJ2-3, with D perhaps matching TRBD2 (5 bases). The germline V and J ends were trimmed by 4 bases and 6 bases, with 8 bases remaining between them. This CDR3 spans 12 amino acids. Germline assignment: CDR1 MDHEN and CDR2 SYDVKM.